This T cell receptor (beta chain) was captured by sequencing in a study of blood T cell repertoires in COVID-19. In the study overall: Whether acute or convalescent, the COVID-19 samples came from the United States, Italy and Spain. Sample material is recorded as cDNA or gDNA derived from T cells, B-cell-depleted T cells, or PBMCs.

Germline lookup yields CDR1 SGHAT and CDR2 FQDESV (reference sequence). This CDR3 is 15 amino acids long. Trimming took 4 bases from V and 5 from J; bases not matched to a gene: 11. Some clones are missing from TCRdb's copy, which holds only in-frame ones; the method was immunoSEQ multiplex PCR. The sample records 300,000 to 400,000 clones, roughly 90% being singletons. This receptor was taken from a woman between 50 and 59 years old with active or convalescent COVID-19. The sequencing input was peripheral blood. The V call is TRBV11-1, the J call TRBJ2-7; TRBD1 matches at 7 bases. The CDR3 nucleotides read TGTGCCAGCAGCTGGAATACAGGGGCTGGCGACGAGCAGTACTTC. It encodes CASSWNTGAGDEQYF.